This is a list of T cell receptor beta chains from one sample in a study of cytomegalovirus exposure and HLA in healthy donors. Profiled with immunoSEQ multiplex PCR; TCRdb holds only in-frame clones, not every one. The table includes 100,000 to 150,000 clones, approximately 84% detected once. The sequenced sample consisted of PBMCs. The receptors shown here come from a young woman in good health and CMV-seronegative. The CDR3 runs from the conserved cysteine through the conserved F or W. A D gene is named only where the DNA matches it firmly. Clone size appears in some rows only: once, few, many, or a class for an expanded clone.

clone size: .
J gene: TRBJ2-1
D gene: TRBD1
V gene: TRBV7-9
CDR3 protein: CASSDRDRHSYNEQFF
CDR3 DNA: TGTGCCAGCAGCGACAGGGACAGACACTCCTACAATGAGCAGTTCTTC

clone size: .
J gene: TRBJ2-1
D gene: TRBD1
V gene: TRBV2
CDR3 protein: CASRLQGAGGEQFF
CDR3 DNA: TGTGCCAGCAGATTACAGGGGGCTGGGGGTGAGCAGTTCTTC

clone size: .
J gene: TRBJ2-1
D gene: TRBD2
V gene: TRBV9
CDR3 protein: CASSPSGRVYHEQFF
CDR3 DNA: TGTGCCAGCAGCCCTAGCGGGAGGGTTTATCATGAGCAGTTCTTC

clone size: .
J gene: TRBJ1-3
D gene: .
V gene: TRBV5-6
CDR3 protein: CASRPTGGNTIYF
CDR3 DNA: TGTGCCAGCAGACCGACAGGAGGAAACACCATATATTTT

clone size: .
J gene: TRBJ1-1
D gene: .
V gene: TRBV29-1
CDR3 protein: CSVGGGSEAFF
CDR3 DNA: TGCAGCGTTGGGGGTGGGAGTGAAGCTTTCTTT

clone size: .
J gene: TRBJ2-2
D gene: TRBD2
V gene: TRBV7-2
CDR3 protein: CASSLVTLAGVTGELFF
CDR3 DNA: TGTGCCAGCAGCTTAGTAACGCTAGCGGGGGTCACCGGGGAGCTGTTTTTT

clone size: .
J gene: TRBJ2-5
D gene: TRBD2
V gene: TRBV7-2
CDR3 protein: CASSPSGRASETQYF
CDR3 DNA: TGTGCCAGCAGTCCGAGCGGGAGGGCCAGCGAGACCCAGTACTTC

clone size: .
J gene: TRBJ1-4
D gene: .
V gene: TRBV7-9
CDR3 protein: CASSPTGMGLTNEKLFF
CDR3 DNA: TGTGCCAGCAGCCCCACAGGGATGGGGTTAACTAATGAAAAACTGTTTTTT

clone size: .
J gene: TRBJ2-1
D gene: .
V gene: TRBV29-1
CDR3 protein: CSVELGGSYNEQFF
CDR3 DNA: TGCAGCGTTGAGCTAGGAGGGTCCTACAATGAGCAGTTCTTC

clone size: .
J gene: TRBJ2-3
D gene: TRBD2
V gene: TRBV2
CDR3 protein: CASSYLAGGTDTQYF
CDR3 DNA: TGTGCCAGCAGTTATCTAGCGGGGGGCACAGATACGCAGTATTTT

clone size: .
J gene: TRBJ2-1
D gene: .
V gene: TRBV19
CDR3 protein: CASSKSRSSYNEQFF
CDR3 DNA: TGTGCCAGTAGTAAGAGCCGGAGCTCCTACAATGAGCAGTTCTTC

clone size: .
J gene: TRBJ2-5
D gene: TRBD2
V gene: TRBV4-2
CDR3 protein: CASSQEGGVALETQYF
CDR3 DNA: TGTGCCAGCAGCCAGGAGGGAGGGGTAGCACTAGAGACCCAGTACTTC

clone size: once
J gene: TRBJ1-1
D gene: .
V gene: TRBV5-5
CDR3 protein: CASSSVLNTEAFF
CDR3 DNA: TGTGCCAGCAGTTCAGTCCTGAACACTGAAGCTTTCTTT

clone size: .
J gene: TRBJ1-4
D gene: TRBD1
V gene: TRBV5-1
CDR3 protein: CASSTGQGEEKLFF
CDR3 DNA: TGCGCCAGCAGTACGGGACAGGGAGAAGAAAAACTGTTTTTT

clone size: once
J gene: TRBJ1-3
D gene: .
V gene: TRBV7-8
CDR3 protein: CASSSFPTSIRQESRNTIYF
CDR3 DNA: TGTGCCAGCAGCTCTTTTCCCACCTCGATCCGACAGGAATCGCGAAACACCATATATTTT

clone size: .
J gene: TRBJ1-1
D gene: TRBD1
V gene: TRBV29-1
CDR3 protein: CSFGTGGSEAFF
CDR3 DNA: TGCAGCTTCGGGACAGGGGGATCTGAAGCTTTCTTT

clone size: .
J gene: TRBJ1-1
D gene: .
V gene: TRBV30
CDR3 protein: CAGAVNTEAFF
CDR3 DNA: TGTGCGGGAGCGGTAAACACTGAAGCTTTCTTT

clone size: .
J gene: TRBJ2-1
D gene: .
V gene: TRBV6-1
CDR3 protein: CASRNRYYNEQFF
CDR3 DNA: TGTGCCAGCAGAAACAGGTACTACAATGAGCAGTTCTTC

clone size: .
J gene: TRBJ1-1
D gene: .
V gene: TRBV4-2
CDR3 protein: CASSQRRDGDTEAFF
CDR3 DNA: TGTGCCAGCAGCCAAAGGAGGGACGGGGACACTGAAGCTTTCTTT

clone size: .
J gene: TRBJ2-3
D gene: TRBD2
V gene: TRBV5-4
CDR3 protein: CASSLGSGRADTQYF
CDR3 DNA: TGTGCCAGCAGCTTGGGTAGCGGGAGGGCAGATACGCAGTATTTT

clone size: .
J gene: TRBJ2-7
D gene: TRBD1
V gene: TRBV5-1
CDR3 protein: CASSYPRTGKNEQYF
CDR3 DNA: TGCGCCAGCAGCTACCCGCGGACAGGGAAGAACGAGCAGTACTTC

clone size: .
J gene: TRBJ2-7
D gene: TRBD2
V gene: TRBV5-1
CDR3 protein: CASSSLAGLDEQYF
CDR3 DNA: TGCGCCAGCAGCTCACTAGCGGGTCTGGACGAGCAGTACTTC

clone size: .
J gene: TRBJ2-5
D gene: .
V gene: TRBV5-1
CDR3 protein: CASSSGSAQLIWGETQYF
CDR3 DNA: TGCGCCAGCAGCTCGGGATCGGCCCAGCTTATCTGGGGAGAGACCCAGTACTTC

clone size: .
J gene: TRBJ1-1
D gene: .
V gene: TRBV5-1
CDR3 protein: CASSLAMGGRWNTEAFF
CDR3 DNA: TGCGCCAGCAGCTTGGCAATGGGAGGACGGTGGAACACTGAAGCTTTCTTT

clone size: .
J gene: TRBJ1-2
D gene: TRBD1
V gene: TRBV6-1
CDR3 protein: CASTLDRNYGYTF
CDR3 DNA: TGTGCCAGCACCTTGGACAGGAACTATGGCTACACCTTC

clone size: few
J gene: TRBJ1-5
D gene: .
V gene: TRBV2
CDR3 protein: CASSEGGYNQPQHF
CDR3 DNA: TGTGCCAGCAGTGAAGGCGGATACAATCAGCCCCAGCATTTT

clone size: .
J gene: TRBJ2-5
D gene: .
V gene: TRBV18
CDR3 protein: CASSPLQQEQETQYF
CDR3 DNA: TGTGCCAGCTCACCACTTCAACAGGAACAAGAGACCCAGTACTTC

clone size: .
J gene: TRBJ2-7
D gene: .
V gene: TRBV29-1
CDR3 protein: CSVVRQSEQYF
CDR3 DNA: TGCAGCGTTGTTAGACAGTCCGAGCAGTACTTC

clone size: few
J gene: TRBJ1-1
D gene: TRBD1
V gene: TRBV2
CDR3 protein: CASSDGDRGPLSPEAFF
CDR3 DNA: TGTGCCAGCAGTGATGGGGACAGGGGCCCTCTGTCACCTGAAGCTTTCTTT

clone size: .
J gene: TRBJ1-1
D gene: .
V gene: TRBV5-1
CDR3 protein: CASSFVRGTTEAFF
CDR3 DNA: TGCGCCAGCAGCTTCGTAAGGGGCACCACTGAAGCTTTCTTT